This paragraph covers one T cell receptor beta chain sequence. From germline, CDR1 is GTSNPN and CDR2 SVGIG (reference sequence). The CDR3 length is 11 residues. V lost 0 bases and J 4 bases, leaving 2 bases between the germline ends. There were no patients who had received any treatment before thyroid surgery. This specimen comes from a study of metastatic and nonmetastatic thyroid tumors. Background on the study: Repertoires from malignant and benign thyroid patients were compared across blood and tumor or nodule tissue.

TCRdb reanalyzed the PCR reads via MiXCR. The sample comprises tens of thousands of clones, under 30% of which are singletons, and more than 5% rests with the top ten. The receptor comes from a female donor with papillary thyroid cancer or a benign thyroid nodule (not recorded which). Some clones in this sample may be carry-over from other donors' samples. V gene TRBV30 combines with J gene TRBJ2-3; D gene ambiguous. The sequenced sample consisted of blood. Written as DNA, the CDR3 is TGTGCCTGGAGTGTATCAGATACGCAGTATTTT. As protein: CAWSVSDTQYF.